Following are 27 T cell receptor beta chains from one sample sequenced in a study of cytomegalovirus exposure and HLA in healthy donors (TCRdb year 2017). The library was built by means of the immunoSEQ multiplex PCR assay. The multiplex PCR relied on a mix of 60 forward primers for TCR Vbeta segments and 13 reverse primers for TCR Jbeta segments. TCRdb obtained this table from immuneACCESS and retained in-frame rearrangements with V and J assigned. These tables miss some clones; where compared with another copy, unresolved V genes account for less than half of the shortfall, and the remainder is unexplained. The table for this sample lists around 160,000 clones; roughly 77% of them were counted only once. Of the sample, about 4.5% falls within the top ten clones. Material for sequencing was PBMCs. Receptors were obtained from a man aged 18 to 30 in good health and CMV-seropositive.

The chain uses TRBV27 and TRBJ2-1, with D unresolved. The CDR3 extends over 14 amino acids. The V and J ends lost 4 bases and 0 bases respectively, with 7 bases between them. From germline, CDR1 is MNHEY and CDR2 SMNVEV (reference sequence). CDR3 loop: CASSYSSSYNEQFF. The CDR3 DNA reads TGTGCCAGCAGTTACTCTAGCTCCTACAATGAGCAGTTCTTC.

The chain uses TRBV9 and TRBJ1-2, with TRBD1 matching over 8 bases. V lost 0 bases to trimming and J lost 2 bases; unmatched junction nucleotides: 3. Per the germline V gene, CDR1 is SGDLS and CDR2 is YYNGEE. CDR3 length equals 15 residues. The CDR3 here is CASSVEDRANYGYTF. In DNA form, the CDR3 reads TGTGCCAGCAGCGTAGAGGACAGGGCCAACTATGGCTACACCTTC.

In its sample, this clone was seen a few times. The chain couples TRBV5-8 to TRBJ1-5; the D is unclear. Germline lookup yields CDR1 SGHTS and CDR2 YDEGEE. V lost 6 bases and J 5 bases, leaving 12 bases between the germline ends. This CDR3 region has 13 residues. CDR3 nucleotide sequence: TGTGCCAGCACCGGGATGACGGATCAGCCCCAGCATTTT. This translates into CASTGMTDQPQHF.

The V and J genes are TRBV9 and TRBJ2-6; the D is unclear. Trimming took off 4 bases at V and 0 bases at J, with 17 bases between the two ends. This CDR3 is built from 18 residues. CDR1 SGDLS and CDR2 YYNGEE come from the germline V gene. The CDR3 loop reads CASSTRVSATSGANVLTF. DNA of the CDR3: TGTGCCAGCAGCACTCGGGTCTCCGCTACCTCTGGGGCCAACGTCCTGACTTTC. The whole variable domain, filled in from reference TRBV9 and TRBJ2-6, reads DSGVTQTPKHLITATGQRVTLRCSPRSGDLSVYWYQQSLDQGLQFLIQYYNGEERAKGNILERFSAQQFPDLHSELNLSSLELGDSALYFCASSTRVSATSGANVLTFGAGSRLTVL.

V and J are TRBV20-1 and TRBJ2-7, with D perhaps TRBD1 (5 bases). The CDR3 covers 11 residues. Trimming removed 6 bases from V and 5 bases from J, with 11 bases in between. CDR1 and CDR2 from the germline V gene are DFQATT and SNEGSKA (reference sequence). The CDR3 protein is CSAQGNDEQYV. CDR3 sequence (DNA): TGCAGTGCCCAGGGTAACGACGAGCAGTACGTC.

The chain has TRBV13 and TRBJ1-1, with TRBD1 matching 8 bases. The CDR3 is 16 residues long. CDR1 and CDR2 (germline): PRHDT, FYEKMQ (reference sequence). With V trimmed by 5 bases and J by 1 base, 9 bases remained unmatched. The CDR3 nucleotides read TGTGCCAGCAGCCCTCCGGGACAGGCCCAGAACACTGAAGCTTTCTTT. Translating gives CASSPPGQAQNTEAFF.

This clone was seen just once. The chain links TRBV7-9 to TRBJ2-5, with TRBD1 matching 10 bases. The junction had 10 bases not matched to a gene; V was cut back by 4 bases and J by 2 bases. This CDR3 spans 17 amino acids. The V gene's germline CDR1 is SEHNR and CDR2 FQNEAQ (reference sequence). The CDR3 DNA reads as TGTGCCAGCAGCTCCCTTAGGGACAGGGGTCCTCAAGAGACCCAGTACTTC. Protein product: CASSSLRDRGPQETQYF.

This clone was counted a few times. The chain recombines TRBV14 with TRBJ1-1; TRBD1 is a possible D gene (6 bases). Germline CDR1 is SGHDN and CDR2 is FVKESK. The CDR3 extends over 16 amino acids. V lost 3 bases to trimming and J lost 3 bases, with 17 bases between them. DNA for the CDR3: TGTGCCAGCAGCCATGGCCGAAGACAGGCGGACACTGAAGCTTTCTTT. This translates into CASSHGRRQADTEAFF.

The V call is TRBV30, the J call TRBJ1-1; unclear D gene. The CDR3 covers 12 residues. Trimming stripped 2 bases from V and 1 base from J, with 5 bases between. Germline V CDR1 and CDR2: GTSNPN, SVGIG (reference sequence). The CDR3 region is CAWSIWNTEAFF. In DNA, the CDR3 is TGTGCCTGGAGTATATGGAACACTGAAGCTTTCTTT.

The V call is TRBV7-9, the J call TRBJ1-5; D remains ambiguous. CDR1 and CDR2 (germline): SEHNR, FQNEAQ (reference sequence). The V end was cut by 5 bases, the J end by 4 bases, with 6 bases between. This CDR3 comprises 12 residues. Written as DNA, the CDR3 is TGTGCCAGCAGCCCGGAGAATCAGCCCCAGCATTTT. This encodes CASSPENQPQHF.

The V and J genes are TRBV7-9 and TRBJ1-5; 8 nucleotides match TRBD1. With V trimmed by 4 bases and J by 3 bases, 8 bases remained unmatched. This CDR3 has 16 residues. Germline V gives CDR1 SEHNR, CDR2 FQNEAQ (reference sequence). The CDR3 DNA sequence: TGTGCCAGCAGCTCCGGTGACAGGGGTTTCAATCAGCCCCAGCATTTT. Its protein is CASSSGDRGFNQPQHF. The full variable domain, rest sourced from reference TRBV7-9 and TRBJ1-5, is DTGVSQNPRHKITKRGQNVTFRCDPISEHNRLYWYRQTLGQGPEFLTYFQNEAQLEKSRLLSDRFSAERPKGSFSTLEIQRTEQGDSAMYLCASSSGDRGFNQPQHFGDGTRLSIL.

The chain has TRBV11-1 and TRBJ2-7; 7 nucleotides agree with TRBD2. Germline loops: CDR1 SGHAT, CDR2 FQDESV (reference sequence). The CDR3 contains 17 residues. The V gene end was trimmed by 1 base and the J gene end by 1 base; junction bases not matched to a gene: 10. This chain's CDR3 is CASSLESGVLPSYEQYV. The CDR3 DNA follows: TGTGCCAGCAGCTTAGAGAGCGGGGTTCTTCCATCCTACGAGCAGTACGTC.

This clone was recorded a few times. The chain carries TRBV5-4 and TRBJ2-2; tentatively, D is TRBD1 (5 bases). Germline CDR1 is SGHNT and CDR2 is YYREEE (reference sequence). The V end lost 0 bases, the J end lost 6 bases, and 12 bases lay between the germline ends. The CDR3 loop spans 15 amino acids. This chain's CDR3 is CASSLGQSNAGELFF. Written as DNA, the CDR3 is TGTGCCAGCAGCTTGGGACAGTCCAATGCCGGGGAGCTGTTTTTT.

The chain couples TRBV27 to TRBJ1-5; D ambiguous. V shed 8 bases and J shed 8 bases, with 10 bases lying between them. The CDR3 extends over 11 amino acids. The germline V gene has CDR1 MNHEY and CDR2 SMNVEV (reference sequence). In nucleotides, the CDR3 is TGTGCCAGCCCCCATAGTGAGCCCCAGCATTTT. Translated, it gives CASPHSEPQHF.

V is TRBV7-9 and J is TRBJ1-2; 9 positions agree with TRBD1. Trimming cost V 5 bases and J 5 bases; bases outside gene matches: 6. The CDR3 is 14 residues long. CDR1 SEHNR and CDR2 FQNEAQ come from the germline V gene (reference sequence). As DNA, the CDR3 is TGTGCCAGCAGCGCCCAACAGGGGGCGTATGGCTACACCTTC. As protein: CASSAQQGAYGYTF.

This clone came up once. The rearrangement links TRBV15 to TRBJ2-1, with D possibly TRBD2 on 7 matching bases. CDR3 length: 17 residues. With 4 bases removed from V and 0 bases from J, the gap between germline ends came to 16 bases. The germline V gene has CDR1 LNHNV and CDR2 YYDKDF (reference sequence). CDR3 in DNA: TGTGCCACCAGCACTCGGGGGGCGGGTCACTCCTACAATGAGCAGTTCTTC. Amino acid sequence: CATSTRGAGHSYNEQFF.

The DNA of the CDR3 is TGTGCCAGCAGTGAAGCGCTGGGGAGGGGCAATCAGCCCCAGCATTTT. This codes for CASSEALGRGNQPQHF. This rearrangement joins TRBV6-1 to TRBJ1-5; D not certain. V was shortened by 0 bases and J by 2 bases, with 11 bases between the two germline ends. CDR3 size: 16 residues. Germline V gene lookup returns CDR1 MNHNS and CDR2 SASEGT.

The chain employs TRBV27 and TRBJ2-1; 7 positions agree with TRBD1. J gave up 3 bases and V 4 bases, and 0 bases lay outside the gene matches. CDR3 length equals 13 residues. Germline V CDR1 and CDR2: MNHEY, SMNVEV (reference sequence). This CDR3 is CASSWDSYNEQFF. The CDR3, as DNA: TGTGCCAGCAGTTGGGACAGCTACAATGAGCAGTTCTTC.

In DNA form, the CDR3 reads TGTGCCAGCAGCTTAGCGATTAGCGGGAGGTCGAATGAGCAGTTCTTC. It translates to CASSLAISGRSNEQFF. The chain links TRBV7-2 to TRBJ2-1; TRBD2 matches at 10 bases. This CDR3 contains 16 residues. With 0 bases clipped from V and 7 bases from J, the junction kept 6 bases outside the gene matches. CDR1 and CDR2 from the germline V gene are SGHTA and FQGNSA.

About this clone itself: At one end, the junction sequence differs from germline, possibly due to a read error. The J gene is TRBJ2-1, the V gene TRBV7-7; 8 bases match TRBD1. CDR3 length: 16 residues. Germline V CDR1 and CDR2: SSHAT, FNYEAQ (reference sequence). CDR3 residues: CASTPRIGQGAHEQFF. The CDR3 DNA reads as TGTGCTAGCACCCCCCGGATAGGACAGGGAGCTCATGAGCAGTTCTTC.

A single count supports this clone. In DNA, the CDR3 is TGTGCCAGCAGCCCACGTATGATACAACGGGACACCATATATTTT. Encoded protein: CASSPRMIQRDTIYF. The chain joins TRBV7-8 to TRBJ1-3, with no clear D. The germline CDR1 and CDR2 sequences are SGHVS and FQNEAQ. This CDR3 contains 15 residues. Trimming cost V 5 bases and J 8 bases, with 19 bases left between them.

The chain uses TRBV4-1 and TRBJ2-5; 11 nucleotides align to TRBD2. This CDR3 region has 17 residues. CDR1 is MGHRA and CDR2 is YSYEKL in the germline V gene. The V segment lost 4 bases and the J segment 3 bases; nucleotides outside the gene matches: 10. The CDR3: CASSPLAGEVREETQYF. Written as DNA, the CDR3 is TGCGCCAGCAGCCCACTAGCGGGAGAGGTGAGGGAAGAGACCCAGTACTTC.

This clone was recorded once. The chain has TRBV9 and TRBJ2-2, with D perhaps matching TRBD1 (6 bases). Per the germline V gene, CDR1 is SGDLS and CDR2 is YYNGEE. The length of the CDR3 is 14 residues. V dropped 0 bases and J dropped 7 bases, with 10 bases sitting between them. This CDR3 reads CASSVGDIGGELFF. The CDR3 region has the DNA TGTGCCAGCAGCGTAGGGGACATCGGCGGGGAGCTGTTTTTT.

The chain has TRBV19 and TRBJ1-2; 10 bases are shared with TRBD1. The CDR3 spans 15 residues. Germline V lookup: CDR1 LNHDA, CDR2 SQIVND (reference sequence). Unmatched junction bases numbered 9, after V lost 5 bases and J lost 6 bases. The CDR3 DNA follows: TGTGCCAGTAGTCCCCGGGACAGGGGCGCAAATGGCTACACCTTC. Translating it yields CASSPRDRGANGYTF.

This clone was counted between two and nine times. The rearrangement uses TRBV6-5 and TRBJ2-1; D is possibly TRBD1 (6 bases). This CDR3 is built from 15 residues. Germline lookup yields CDR1 MNHEY and CDR2 SVGAGI. Trimming cost V 0 bases and J 6 bases, with 12 bases left between them. The chain's CDR3 is CASSYSAGEVNEQFF. The CDR3 coding sequence is TGTGCCAGCAGTTACTCGGCAGGGGAAGTCAATGAGCAGTTCTTC.

The rearrangement links TRBV5-1 to TRBJ2-1; possible D gene TRBD2, 5 bases. Deletions cut 3 bases from V and 5 bases from J, with 15 bases between. Germline assignment: CDR1 SGHRS and CDR2 YFSETQ. This CDR3 is built from 15 residues. CDR3 sequence: CASSSSGGGHNEQFF. In DNA form, the CDR3 reads TGCGCCAGCAGCTCATCAGGAGGAGGACACAATGAGCAGTTCTTC.

The CDR3: CASSLIGTATSGANVLTF. DNA for the CDR3: TGCGCCAGCAGCTTGATTGGGACAGCAACTTCTGGGGCCAACGTCCTGACTTTC. The chain links TRBV5-1 to TRBJ2-6, with TRBD1 matching 7 bases. V lost 1 base and J lost 1; bases outside the gene matches: 8. Germline-derived CDR1 and CDR2 are SGHRS and YFSETQ. The CDR3 is 18 residues long.